This TCR beta chain was retrieved from a study of identical twins' blood T cells. The study's findings and limits: Environmental influences on twin similarity could not be excluded.

Many counts were recorded for this clonotype. The antigen is undetermined. V was clipped by 3 bases and J by 6 bases; unmatched bases: 11. Germline assignment: CDR1 SQVTM and CDR2 ANQGSEA. This CDR3 is built from 17 residues. TCRdb recomputed calls from the 5' RACE reads with MiXCR, one row per CDR3 protein. The sample lists 300,000 to 400,000 distinct CDR3 sequences; roughly 28% were seen once. Sequenced sample: PBMCs. The sequence was collected from a woman aged 18-55 years in good health. The gene calls are TRBV29-1 and TRBJ2-3, with 14 bases aligning to TRBD2. The CDR3 region has the DNA TGCAGCGTTGAGTCTGCAGACGGGACTAGCGGGAGTGATACGCAGTATTTT. Its translation: CSVESADGTSGSDTQYF.